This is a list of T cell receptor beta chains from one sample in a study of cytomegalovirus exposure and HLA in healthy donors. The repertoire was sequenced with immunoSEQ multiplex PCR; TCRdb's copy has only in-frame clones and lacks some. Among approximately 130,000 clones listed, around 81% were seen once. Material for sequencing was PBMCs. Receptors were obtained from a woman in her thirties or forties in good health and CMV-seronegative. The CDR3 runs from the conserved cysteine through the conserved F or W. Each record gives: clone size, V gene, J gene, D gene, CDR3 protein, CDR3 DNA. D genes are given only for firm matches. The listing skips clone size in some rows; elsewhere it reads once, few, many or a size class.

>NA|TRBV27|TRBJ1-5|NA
CASSFRTGHQPQHF
TGTGCCAGCAGTTTTCGTACGGGTCATCAGCCCCAGCATTTT
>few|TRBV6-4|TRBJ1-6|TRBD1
CASSAPDRASSYNSPLHF
TGTGCCAGCAGTGCGCCTGACAGGGCGAGCTCCTATAATTCACCCCTCCACTTT
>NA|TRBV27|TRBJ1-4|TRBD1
CASSSRQGREKLFF
TGTGCCAGCAGTTCTAGACAGGGTAGAGAAAAACTGTTTTTT
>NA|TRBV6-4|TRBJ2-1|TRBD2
CASSKLAGGYNEQFF
TGTGCCAGCAGCAAACTAGCGGGAGGGTACAATGAGCAGTTCTTC
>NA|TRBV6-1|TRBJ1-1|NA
CASRVQVAGTEAFF
TGTGCCAGCAGAGTACAGGTAGCGGGCACTGAAGCTTTCTTT
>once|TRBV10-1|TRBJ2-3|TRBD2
CASSESTAGGTDTQYF
TGCGCCAGCAGTGAGTCGACAGCGGGGGGTACAGATACGCAGTATTTT
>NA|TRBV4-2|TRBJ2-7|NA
CASSQEAAGSYEQYF
TGTGCCAGCAGCCAAGAAGCGGCAGGTTCCTACGAGCAGTACTTC
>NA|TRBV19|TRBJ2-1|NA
CASSIMTTNEQFF
TGTGCCAGTAGTATAATGACTACCAATGAGCAGTTCTTC
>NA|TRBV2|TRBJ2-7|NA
CASSREGTPRHEQYF
TGTGCCAGCAGCCGAGAGGGGACTCCTCGGCACGAGCAGTACTTC
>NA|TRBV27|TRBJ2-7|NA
CASSRTFSYEQYF
TGTGCCAGCAGCAGGACTTTTTCCTACGAGCAGTACTTC
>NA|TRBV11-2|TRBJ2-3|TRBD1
CASSPHRGQGDTQYF
TGTGCCAGCAGCCCCCACAGGGGGCAAGGAGATACGCAGTATTTT
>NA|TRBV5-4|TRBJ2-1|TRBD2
CASSSGGGGAYNEQFF
TGTGCCAGCAGCTCGGGGGGCGGGGGGGCGTACAATGAGCAGTTCTTC
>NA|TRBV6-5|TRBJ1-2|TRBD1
CASSLDRRGYTF
TGTGCCAGCAGCCTGGACAGGCGCGGCTACACCTTC
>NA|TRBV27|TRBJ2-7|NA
CASSLSLTGLWYF
TGTGCCAGCAGTTTATCCCTCACAGGTCTCTGGTACTTC